The 20 T cell receptor beta chains listed next were all sequenced from one sample in a study of T cells in Graves' hyperthyroidism and ophthalmopathy. RNA transcripts gave rise to amplified TCR beta CDR3 regions. HTBI primers were used for first-round RT-PCR of the TCR CDR3. TCRdb recomputed calls from the multiplex PCR reads with MiXCR, one row per CDR3 protein. The sample consists of about 320,000 distinct CDR3 sequences, approximately 15% of them appearing once. Sequenced sample: blood. Source of these receptors: a man aged 25-45 years with Graves' hyperthyroidism.

The sample holds many counts of this clonotype. The chain joins TRBV28 to TRBJ2-3; possibly TRBD2 for D (5 bases). The germline CDR1 and CDR2 sequences are MDHEN and SYDVKM. This CDR3 is 12 amino acids long. Trimming left V 5 bases short and J 8 bases short, with 11 bases between. The CDR3 DNA reads TGTGCCAGCAGTCCCCGGGATTTTACGCAGTATTTT. Translation gives CASSPRDFTQYF.

This clonotype was observed a few times. The rearrangement links TRBV20-1 to TRBJ2-7; tentative D call: TRBD1 (6 bases). The CDR3 spans 13 residues. Germline lookup yields CDR1 DFQATT and CDR2 SNEGSKA (reference sequence). Trimming shortened V by 6 bases and J by 6 bases, and 18 bases separated the two germline ends. This chain's CDR3 is CSASLNQGSEQYF. CDR3 DNA sequence: TGCAGTGCAAGCCTTAATCAGGGGTCCGAGCAGTACTTC.

This clonotype was found many times. The CDR3, as DNA: TGCAGTGGACTAGCGGGAGAAGAGACCCAGTACTTC. It is translated as CSGLAGEETQYF. The chain recombines TRBV20-1 with TRBJ2-5; 12 bases are a match to TRBD2. This CDR3 contains 12 residues. V lost 7 bases to trimming and J lost 3 bases; unmatched junction nucleotides: 0. Germline CDR1 reads DFQATT; CDR2 reads SNEGSKA (reference sequence).

The sample holds many counts of this clonotype. J is TRBJ2-7 and V is TRBV28; 9 nucleotides align to TRBD2. V shed 8 bases, J shed 4 bases, and the junction held 12 bases outside the gene matches. The CDR3 runs 15 residues. Per germline, CDR1 MDHEN and CDR2 SYDVKM. The CDR3 DNA sequence: TGTGCCAGCGGCGGGGGGGGACTAGGGGTATACGAGCAGTACTTC. As protein: CASGGGGLGVYEQYF.

This clonotype was seen at least ten times. The rearrangement uses TRBV27 and TRBJ2-1, with D uncertain. This CDR3 has 15 amino acids. V was trimmed by 2 bases and J by 3 bases, leaving 11 bases between them. Per the germline V gene, CDR1 is MNHEY and CDR2 is SMNVEV (reference sequence). The DNA of the CDR3 is TGTGCCAGCAGTTTAAGCTTGGACGACTACAATGAGCAGTTCTTC. Translation gives CASSLSLDDYNEQFF.

This clonotype was counted ten times or more. The chain carries TRBV7-9 and TRBJ2-5; a possible D gene is TRBD2 (7 bases). CDR1 and CDR2 from the germline V gene are SEHNR and FQNEAQ (reference sequence). This CDR3 comprises 15 residues. V was cut by 2 bases and J by 1 base, with 11 bases left in between. The DNA of the CDR3 is TGTGCCAGCAGCTTATGGGGGGGCAGCCAAGAGACCCAGTACTTC. It specifies CASSLWGGSQETQYF.

The chain uses TRBV5-1 and TRBJ1-6; a weak D match, TRBD1 (5 bases). Germline assignment: CDR1 SGHRS and CDR2 YFSETQ. The CDR3 length is 16 residues. The V and J ends lost 0 bases and 4 bases respectively, with 11 bases between them. This CDR3 is CASSLDGAPYNSPLHF. In nucleotides, the CDR3 is TGCGCCAGCAGCTTGGATGGGGCGCCATATAATTCACCCCTCCACTTT.

This clonotype was seen ten or more times. CDR3 nucleotides: TGTGCCAGCAGCTCCGACGGAAAAGTGAACACTGAAGCTTTCTTT. Protein product: CASSSDGKVNTEAFF. The chain employs TRBV11-2 and TRBJ1-1; D ambiguous. CDR1 is SGHAT, CDR2 FQNNGV, per germline. This CDR3 is built from 15 residues. Trimming removed 4 bases from V and 0 bases from J, with 12 bases in between.

This clonotype was counted many times. The V call is TRBV24-1, the J call TRBJ2-2; D is unclear. CDR1 KGHDR and CDR2 SFDVKD come from the germline V gene. Trimming pared 4 bases from V and 1 base from J, leaving 9 bases between. CDR3 length: 15 residues. Written as DNA, the CDR3 is TGTGCCACCAGTGACCCCCGACAGAACACCGGGGAGCTGTTTTTT. This encodes CATSDPRQNTGELFF.

This clonotype was seen a handful of times. The J gene is TRBJ1-3, the V gene TRBV7-9; TRBD1 is a possible D gene (6 bases). Germline assignment: CDR1 SEHNR and CDR2 FQNEAQ (reference sequence). The CDR3 loop spans 15 amino acids. V was trimmed by 3 bases and J by 4 bases, leaving 13 bases between them. This CDR3 is CASSFNRVGGNTIYF. In DNA, the CDR3 is TGTGCCAGCAGCTTCAACAGGGTCGGCGGAAACACCATATATTTT.

The chain links TRBV6-1 to TRBJ1-6; D is undetermined. Looked up from germline, CDR1 is MNHNS and CDR2 is SASEGT. V dropped 8 bases and J dropped 10 bases, with 9 bases sitting between them. This CDR3 region has 11 residues. The CDR3 bases are TGTGCCAGCGGGCGGGGATCACCCCTCCACTTT. This translates into CASGRGSPLHF.

Many counts were recorded for this clonotype. The chain couples TRBV27 to TRBJ2-3; 10 bases are shared with TRBD1. The CDR3 contains 14 residues. Germline V gene sequence: CDR1 MNHEY, CDR2 SMNVEV (reference sequence). Trimming took 8 bases from V and 2 from J; bases not matched to a gene: 4. In nucleotides, the CDR3 is TGTGCCAGCTGGGACAGGGGATTCACAGATACGCAGTATTTT. Its translation: CASWDRGFTDTQYF.

J is TRBJ2-2 and V is TRBV28; D may be TRBD1 (6 bases). Germline CDR1 and CDR2: MDHEN and SYDVKM. This CDR3 has 17 residues. Trimming removed 6 bases at V and 4 bases at J, with 21 bases between. The CDR3: CASRPYGGGSVTGELFF. The CDR3 coding sequence is TGTGCCAGCAGGCCCTATGGGGGCGGATCGGTCACCGGGGAGCTGTTTTTT.

This clonotype was recorded many times. The chain uses TRBV30 and TRBJ2-7; TRBD1 matches 7 bases. The V gene end was trimmed by 0 bases and the J gene end by 12 bases; junction bases not matched to a gene: 8. Germline V gives CDR1 GTSNPN, CDR2 SVGIG (reference sequence). The CDR3 loop spans 12 amino acids. The CDR3 sequence: CAWSVSEGQRYF. CDR3 sequence (DNA): TGTGCCTGGAGTGTATCCGAGGGACAGCGGTACTTC.

This clonotype appeared many times. The J gene is TRBJ2-1, the V gene TRBV11-2, with D tentatively TRBD2 (5 bases). This CDR3 is built from 12 residues. The ends were cut back, 4 bases at V and 9 bases at J, with 10 bases in the middle. In germline, CDR1 is SGHAT, CDR2 FQNNGV. The CDR3 sequence: CASSSTSGEQFF. CDR3 in DNA: TGTGCCAGCAGCTCTACTAGTGGTGAGCAGTTCTTC. The variable domain in full, with the rest retrieved from reference TRBV11-2 and TRBJ2-1, is EAGVAQSPRYKIIEKRQSVAFWCNPISGHATLYWYQQILGQGPKLLIQFQNNGVVDDSQLPKDRFSAERLKGVDSTLKIQPAKLEDSAVYLCASSSTSGEQFFGPGTRLTVL.

A word on this clonotype: A much larger clone sits a single nucleotide away, making a read error possible. The chain employs TRBV7-2 and TRBJ2-7; no firm D call. CDR3 length: 12 residues. Between the trimmed V and J ends, which lost 1 base and 3 bases, there was a span of 4 bases. CDR1 SGHTA and CDR2 FQGNSA come from the germline V gene. In DNA form, the CDR3 reads TGTGCCAGCAGCTTAGAAGTCTACGAGCAGTACTTC. It codes for CASSLEVYEQYF.

This clonotype was detected ten times or more. The chain couples TRBV7-9 to TRBJ2-3; 7 bases fit TRBD1. The germline V gene encodes CDR1 SEHNR and CDR2 FQNEAQ (reference sequence). The CDR3 runs 15 residues. The trim removed 5 bases at V and 2 bases at J, leaving 7 bases unmatched. CDR3 in amino acids: CASSNRQGITDTQYF. CDR3 nucleotides: TGTGCCAGCAGCAACCGACAGGGTATCACAGATACGCAGTATTTT. Looking up the rest from reference TRBV7-9 and TRBJ2-3 gives the full variable domain: DTGVSQNPRHKITKRGQNVTFRCDPISEHNRLYWYRQTLGQGPEFLTYFQNEAQLEKSRLLSDRFSAERPKGSFSTLEIQRTEQGDSAMYLCASSNRQGITDTQYFGPGTRLTVL.

Ten or more counts support this clonotype. The chain recombines TRBV24-1 with TRBJ1-5, with D perhaps TRBD1 (6 bases). Germline V gene data show CDR1 as KGHDR and CDR2 as SFDVKD. The CDR3 contains 14 residues. The V gene lost 8 bases and the J gene lost 4 bases, with 14 bases spanning the gap. CDR3 region: CATTLGGRNQPQHF. For the CDR3, the DNA is TGTGCCACCACCCTTGGGGGCCGAAATCAGCCCCAGCATTTT.

The rearrangement uses TRBV15 and TRBJ2-1; a possible D gene is TRBD1 (6 bases). Germline CDR1 is LNHNV and CDR2 is YYDKDF (reference sequence). The CDR3 is 14 amino acids. Trimming took 7 bases from V and 9 from J, leaving 19 bases between them. Here the CDR3 DNA reads TGTGCCACCACCAGGGGACGTGTATTTACTGAGCAGTTCTTC. Residues: CATTRGRVFTEQFF. The whole variable domain, filled in from reference TRBV15 and TRBJ2-1, reads DAMVIQNPRYQVTQFGKPVTLSCSQTLNHNVMYWYQQKSSQAPKLLFHYYDKDFNNEADTPDNFQSRRPNTSFCFLDIRSPGLGDTAMYLCATTRGRVFTEQFFGPGTRLTVL.

The V and J genes are TRBV27 and TRBJ1-2; D perhaps matches TRBD1 (5 bases). The CDR3 loop spans 14 amino acids. Trimming left V 1 base short and J 6 bases short, with 12 bases between. From germline, CDR1 is MNHEY and CDR2 SMNVEV (reference sequence). The CDR3 DNA reads TGTGCCAGCAGTTTATTGCAGGGAATGGATGGCTACACCTTC. As protein: CASSLLQGMDGYTF.